The clone carrying this TCR beta chain is a singleton in its sample. Antigen: not known. Per the germline V gene, CDR1 is LGHDT and CDR2 is YNNKEL (reference sequence). The V gene end was trimmed by 10 bases and the J gene end by 5 bases; junction bases not matched to a gene: 23. The CDR3 covers 19 residues. This specimen comes from a study of CD8 T cells in ankylosing spondylitis. General study findings and limits: There was reportedly significant enrichment of clones that were disease-linked in matched ankylosing spondylitis synovial fluid. Ankylosing spondylitis blood appeared to be characterized by a TCR beta motif of several highly homologous variants. Earlier studies detected some motif variants in reactive arthritis synovial fluid and blood.

TCRdb used MiXCR to reprocess the 5' RACE reads, holding one entry per CDR3 protein. The sample lists approximately 150,000 distinct CDR3 sequences, 15% to 20% seen once, with roughly 30% in the top ten. The chain has TRBV3-1 and TRBJ2-1; 10 nucleotides line up with TRBD2. The TCR sequence derives from a male donor with ankylosing spondylitis. Sequences were obtained from blood, either unsorted or a sorted T cell fraction (not recorded which). The CDR3 reads CANGWGLPKREGPDNEQFF. Here the CDR3 DNA reads TGTGCCAACGGCTGGGGGCTTCCAAAGCGGGAGGGCCCCGACAATGAGCAGTTCTTC.